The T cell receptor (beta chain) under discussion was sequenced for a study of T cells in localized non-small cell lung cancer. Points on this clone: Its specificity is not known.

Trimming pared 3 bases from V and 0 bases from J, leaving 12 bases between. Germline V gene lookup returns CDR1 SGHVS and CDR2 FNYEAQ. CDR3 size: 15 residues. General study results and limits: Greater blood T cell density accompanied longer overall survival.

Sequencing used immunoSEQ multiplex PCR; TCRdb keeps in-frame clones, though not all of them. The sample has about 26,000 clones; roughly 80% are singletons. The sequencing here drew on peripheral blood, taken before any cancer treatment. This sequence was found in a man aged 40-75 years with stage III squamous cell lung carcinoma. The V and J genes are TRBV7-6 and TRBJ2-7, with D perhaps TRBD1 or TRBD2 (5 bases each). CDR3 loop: CASSLTGTVSYEQYF. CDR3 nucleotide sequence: TGTGCCAGCAGCTTGACCGGGACGGTCTCCTACGAGCAGTACTTC.